This TCR beta chain was identified during a study of early T cells in non-severe SARS-CoV-2 infection. Researchers tagged individual cDNA molecules with unique molecular identifiers. TCRdb re-derived calls from the 5' RACE reads in MiXCR, one entry per CDR3 protein. The table has over 25,000 distinct CDR3 sequences, 5.7% seen once. Germline V lookup: CDR1 SGHTA, CDR2 FQGNSA. The CDR3 runs 16 residues. Trimming took 8 bases from V and 1 from J, leaving 20 bases between them. This clonotype was seen only a few times. This sequence originates from an adult who was a healthcare worker with PCR-confirmed SARS-CoV-2 infection or an uninfected control (not recorded which). This chain links TRBV7-2 with TRBJ2-5; TRBD2 is a possible D gene (5 bases). The sample consisted of whole blood. In nucleotides, the CDR3 is TGTGCCAGCCGCCTCTCACTAGGAACCCTCCAAGAGACCCAGTACTTC. This codes for CASRLSLGTLQETQYF.